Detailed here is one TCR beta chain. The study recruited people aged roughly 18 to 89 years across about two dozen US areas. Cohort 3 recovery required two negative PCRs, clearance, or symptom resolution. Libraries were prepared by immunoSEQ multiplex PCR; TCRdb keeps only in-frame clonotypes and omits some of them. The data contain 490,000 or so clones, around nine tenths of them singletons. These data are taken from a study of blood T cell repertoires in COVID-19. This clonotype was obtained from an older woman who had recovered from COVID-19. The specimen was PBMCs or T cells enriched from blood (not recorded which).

CDR3 loop: CASSLTAGVGGEKLFF. In DNA form, the CDR3 reads TGTGCCAGCAGCTTAACGGCGGGGGTGGGCGGTGAAAAACTGTTTTTT. The chain recombines TRBV11-3 with TRBJ1-4; D is perhaps TRBD1 (5 bases). The length of the CDR3 is 16 residues. Trimming removed 2 bases at V and 7 bases at J, with 17 bases between. Germline V gene lookup returns CDR1 SGHNT and CDR2 YENEEA. The full variable domain, in which reference TRBV11-3 and TRBJ1-4 provide the parts outside the CDR3, is EAGVVQSPRYKIIEKKQPVAFWCNPISGHNTLYWYLQNLGQGPELLIRYENEEAVDDSQLPKDRFSAERLKGVDSTLKIQPAELGDSAVYLCASSLTAGVGGEKLFFGSGTQLSVL.